A single T cell receptor (beta chain) is shown here with its context. Per the original data handling: Reference gene primer amplification gave estimated nucleated cell counts. This table comes from immunoSEQ multiplex PCR, and its TCRdb copy is limited to in-frame clones, with some not included. The V and J calls and the clone size are those of that table, but D and trimming were determined from the DNA. Of roughly 280,000 clones listed, roughly 80% were seen once; the top ten hold 4.2%. Germline CDR1 reads SGHRS; CDR2 reads YFSETQ. This CDR3 region has 15 residues. The J segment lost 2 bases and the V segment lost 0 bases, leaving 5 bases of the junction unmatched. The data belong to a study of blood T cell repertoires in COVID-19. Overall study context: The United States, Italy and Spain were the sources of the acute and convalescent COVID-19 samples. PBMCs, B-cell-depleted T cells, or T cells provided the cDNA or gDNA that made up the material.

Sequenced: peripheral blood. The source of this sequence is a man aged 55-75 years with acute or convalescent COVID-19. The V call is TRBV5-1, the J call TRBJ2-7; 7 positions agree with TRBD2. The CDR3 bases are TGCGCCAGCAGCTTGGCATCGGGAGGCCCCTACGAGCAGTACTTC. Amino acids: CASSLASGGPYEQYF. The variable domain in full, completed from reference TRBV5-1 and TRBJ2-7, reads KAGVTQTPRYLIKTRGQQVTLSCSPISGHRSVSWYQQTPGQGLQFLFEYFSETQRNKGNFPGRFSGRQFSNSRSEMNVSTLELGDSALYLCASSLASGGPYEQYFGPGTRLTVT.